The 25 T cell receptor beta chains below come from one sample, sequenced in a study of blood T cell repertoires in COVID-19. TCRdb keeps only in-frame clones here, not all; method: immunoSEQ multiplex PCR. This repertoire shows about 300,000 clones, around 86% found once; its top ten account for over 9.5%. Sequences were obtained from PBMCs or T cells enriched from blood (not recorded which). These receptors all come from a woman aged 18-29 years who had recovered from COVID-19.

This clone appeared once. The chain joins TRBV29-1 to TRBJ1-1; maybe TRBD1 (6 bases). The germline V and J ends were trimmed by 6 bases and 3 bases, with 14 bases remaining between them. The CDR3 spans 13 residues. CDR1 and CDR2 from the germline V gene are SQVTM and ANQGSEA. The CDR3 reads CSVRGRGYTEAFF. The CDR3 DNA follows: TGCAGCGTGAGGGGCAGGGGATACACTGAAGCTTTCTTT.

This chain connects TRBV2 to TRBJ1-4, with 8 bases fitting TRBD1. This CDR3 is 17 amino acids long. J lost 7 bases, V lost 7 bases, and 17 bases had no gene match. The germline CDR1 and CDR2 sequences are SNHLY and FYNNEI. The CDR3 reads CASTRQGPLLRGEKLFF. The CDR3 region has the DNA TGTGCCAGCACCAGACAGGGGCCGCTACTCCGGGGTGAAAAACTGTTTTTT.

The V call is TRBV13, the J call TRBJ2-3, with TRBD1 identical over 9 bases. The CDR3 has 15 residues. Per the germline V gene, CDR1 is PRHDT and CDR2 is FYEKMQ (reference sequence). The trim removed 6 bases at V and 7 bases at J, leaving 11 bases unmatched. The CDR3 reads CASRDRGAGLNTQYF. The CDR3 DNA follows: TGTGCCAGCAGGGACAGGGGAGCTGGGTTAAATACGCAGTATTTT.

The CDR3: CASSFRDRGMNEQFF. The CDR3 DNA sequence: TGTGCCAGCAGCTTCCGGGACAGGGGAATGAATGAGCAGTTCTTC. The chain joins TRBV5-4 to TRBJ2-1; 10 bases agree with TRBD1. Germline V gene lookup returns CDR1 SGHNT and CDR2 YYREEE (reference sequence). The CDR3 spans 15 residues. V was pared by 2 bases and J by 7 bases, with 6 bases of the junction left unmatched.

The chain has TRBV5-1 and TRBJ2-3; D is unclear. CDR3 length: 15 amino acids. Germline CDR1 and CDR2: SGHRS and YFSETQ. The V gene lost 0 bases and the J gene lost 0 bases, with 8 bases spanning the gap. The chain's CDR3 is CASSLATVSTDTQYF. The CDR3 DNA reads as TGCGCCAGCAGCTTGGCCACGGTTAGCACAGATACGCAGTATTTT. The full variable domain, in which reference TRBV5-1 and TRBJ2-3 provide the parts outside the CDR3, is KAGVTQTPRYLIKTRGQQVTLSCSPISGHRSVSWYQQTPGQGLQFLFEYFSETQRNKGNFPGRFSGRQFSNSRSEMNVSTLELGDSALYLCASSLATVSTDTQYFGPGTRLTVL.

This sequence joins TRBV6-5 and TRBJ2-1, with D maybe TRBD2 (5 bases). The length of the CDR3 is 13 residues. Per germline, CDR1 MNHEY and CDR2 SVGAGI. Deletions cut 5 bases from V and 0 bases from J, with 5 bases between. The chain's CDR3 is CASSSGSYNEQFF. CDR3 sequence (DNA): TGTGCCAGCAGTAGCGGCTCCTACAATGAGCAGTTCTTC.

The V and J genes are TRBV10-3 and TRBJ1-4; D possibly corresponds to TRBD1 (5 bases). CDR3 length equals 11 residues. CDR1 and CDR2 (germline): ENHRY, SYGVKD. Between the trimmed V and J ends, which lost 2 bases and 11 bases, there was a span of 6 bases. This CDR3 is CAISEGGKLFF. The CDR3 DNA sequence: TGTGCCATCAGTGAGGGGGGGAAACTGTTTTTT.

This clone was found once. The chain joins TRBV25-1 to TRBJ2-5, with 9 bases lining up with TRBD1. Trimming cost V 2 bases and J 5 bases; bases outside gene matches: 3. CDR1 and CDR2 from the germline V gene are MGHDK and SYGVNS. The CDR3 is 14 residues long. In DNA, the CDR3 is TGTGCCAGCAGTGAAGACAGGGGGGTGGAGACCCAGTACTTC. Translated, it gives CASSEDRGVETQYF.

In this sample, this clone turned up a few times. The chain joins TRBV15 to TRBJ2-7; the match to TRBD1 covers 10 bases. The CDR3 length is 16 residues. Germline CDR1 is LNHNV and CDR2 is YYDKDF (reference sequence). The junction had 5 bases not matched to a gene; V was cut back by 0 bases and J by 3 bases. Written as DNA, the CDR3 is TGTGCCACCAGCAGAGATGTGGGGACAGGGGACTACGAGCAGTACTTC. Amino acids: CATSRDVGTGDYEQYF.

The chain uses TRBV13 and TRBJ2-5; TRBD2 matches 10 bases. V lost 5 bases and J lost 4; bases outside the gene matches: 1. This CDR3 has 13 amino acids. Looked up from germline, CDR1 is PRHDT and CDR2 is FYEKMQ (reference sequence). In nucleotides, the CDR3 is TGTGCCAGCAGCAGACTAGCGGGAGAGACCCAGTACTTC. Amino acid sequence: CASSRLAGETQYF.

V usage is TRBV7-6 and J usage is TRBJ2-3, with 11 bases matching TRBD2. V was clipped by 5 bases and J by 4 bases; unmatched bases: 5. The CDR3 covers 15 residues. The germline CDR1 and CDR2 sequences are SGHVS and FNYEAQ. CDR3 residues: CASSPTSGRPDTQYF. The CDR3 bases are TGTGCCAGCAGCCCCACTAGCGGGAGACCAGATACGCAGTATTTT.

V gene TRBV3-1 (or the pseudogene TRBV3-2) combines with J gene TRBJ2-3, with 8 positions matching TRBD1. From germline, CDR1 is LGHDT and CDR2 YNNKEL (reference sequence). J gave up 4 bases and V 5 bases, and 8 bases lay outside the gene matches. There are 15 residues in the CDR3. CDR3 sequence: CASSFPGQAADTQYF. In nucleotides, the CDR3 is TGTGCCAGCAGCTTTCCGGGACAGGCCGCAGATACGCAGTATTTT.

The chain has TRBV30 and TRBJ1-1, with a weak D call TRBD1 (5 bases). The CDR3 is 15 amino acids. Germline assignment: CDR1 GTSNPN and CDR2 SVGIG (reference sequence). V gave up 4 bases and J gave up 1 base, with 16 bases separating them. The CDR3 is CAWISAGRGNTEAFF. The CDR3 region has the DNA TGTGCCTGGATCTCAGCAGGGCGGGGGAACACTGAAGCTTTCTTT. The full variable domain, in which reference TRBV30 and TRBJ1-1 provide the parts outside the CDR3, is SQTIHQWPATLVQPVGSPLSLECTVEGTSNPNLYWYRQAAGRGLQLLFYSVGIGQISSEVPQNLSASRPQDRQFILSSKKLLLSDSGFYLCAWISAGRGNTEAFFGQGTRLTVV.

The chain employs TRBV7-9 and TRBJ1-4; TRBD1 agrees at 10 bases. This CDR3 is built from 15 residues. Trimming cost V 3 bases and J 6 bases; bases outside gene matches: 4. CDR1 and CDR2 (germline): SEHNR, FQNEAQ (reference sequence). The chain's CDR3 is CASSFRQGADEKLFF. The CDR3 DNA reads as TGTGCCAGCAGCTTTCGACAGGGGGCGGATGAAAAACTGTTTTTT.

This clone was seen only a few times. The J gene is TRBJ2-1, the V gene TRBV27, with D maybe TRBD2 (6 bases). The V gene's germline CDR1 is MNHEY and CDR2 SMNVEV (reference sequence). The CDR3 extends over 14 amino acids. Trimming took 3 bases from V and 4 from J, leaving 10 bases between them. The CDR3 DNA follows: TGTGCCAGCAGTTTGTCGGGAGAGTACAATGAGCAGTTCTTC. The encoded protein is CASSLSGEYNEQFF.

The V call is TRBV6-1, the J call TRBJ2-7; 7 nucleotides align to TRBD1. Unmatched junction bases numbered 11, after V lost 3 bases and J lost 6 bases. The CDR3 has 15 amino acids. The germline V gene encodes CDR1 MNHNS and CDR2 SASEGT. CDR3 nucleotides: TGTGCCAGCAGTGATCGGTCCAAGACAGGGATCGAGCAGTACTTC. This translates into CASSDRSKTGIEQYF.

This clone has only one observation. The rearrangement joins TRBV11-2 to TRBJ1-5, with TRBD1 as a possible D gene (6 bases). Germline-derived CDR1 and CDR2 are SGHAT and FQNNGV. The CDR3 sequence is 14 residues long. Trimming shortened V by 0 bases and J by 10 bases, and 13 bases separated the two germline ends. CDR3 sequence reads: CASSLDTTGRPQHF. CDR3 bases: TGTGCCAGCAGCTTAGATACGACAGGTCGCCCCCAGCATTTT.

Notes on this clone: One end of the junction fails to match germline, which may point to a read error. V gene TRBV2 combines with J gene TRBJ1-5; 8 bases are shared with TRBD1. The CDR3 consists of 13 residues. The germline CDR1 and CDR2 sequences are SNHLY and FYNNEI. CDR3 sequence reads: CASRDRGDQPQHF. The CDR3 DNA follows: TGTGCCAGCCGTGACAGGGGAGATCAGCCCCAGCATTTT.

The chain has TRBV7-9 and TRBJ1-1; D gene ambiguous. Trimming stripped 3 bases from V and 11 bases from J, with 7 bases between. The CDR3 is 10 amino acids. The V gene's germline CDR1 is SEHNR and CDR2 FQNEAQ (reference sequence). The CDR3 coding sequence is TGTGCCAGCAGCTTCCTAGAGGCTTTCTTT. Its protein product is CASSFLEAFF.

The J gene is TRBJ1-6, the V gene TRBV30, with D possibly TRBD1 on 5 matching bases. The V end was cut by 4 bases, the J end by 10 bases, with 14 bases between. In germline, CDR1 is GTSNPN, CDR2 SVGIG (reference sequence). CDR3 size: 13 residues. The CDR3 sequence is CAWMTVLGSPLHF. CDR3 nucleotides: TGTGCCTGGATGACAGTACTGGGATCACCCCTCCACTTT.

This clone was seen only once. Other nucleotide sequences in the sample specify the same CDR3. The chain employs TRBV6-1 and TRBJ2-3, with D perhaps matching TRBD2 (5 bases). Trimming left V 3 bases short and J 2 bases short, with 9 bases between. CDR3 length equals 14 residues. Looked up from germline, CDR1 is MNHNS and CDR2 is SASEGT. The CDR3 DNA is TGTGCCAGCAGTGAGGGCCTAGCCACAGATACGCAGTATTTT. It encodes CASSEGLATDTQYF.

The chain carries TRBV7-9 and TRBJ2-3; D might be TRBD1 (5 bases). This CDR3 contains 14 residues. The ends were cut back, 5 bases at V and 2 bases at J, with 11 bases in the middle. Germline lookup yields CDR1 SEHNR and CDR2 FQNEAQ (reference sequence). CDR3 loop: CASSLVGPTDTQYF. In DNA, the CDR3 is TGTGCCAGCAGCCTAGTGGGGCCCACAGATACGCAGTATTTT.

The DNA for the CDR3 is TGCGCCAGCAGCCAGACAGGGTTTAATGAAAAACTGTTTTTT. Amino acid sequence: CASSQTGFNEKLFF. The V gene is TRBV4-1, the J gene TRBJ1-4, with 7 bases lining up with TRBD1. In germline, CDR1 is MGHRA, CDR2 YSYEKL. V lost 3 bases, J lost 4 bases, and 2 bases stayed unmatched. The CDR3 contains 14 residues.

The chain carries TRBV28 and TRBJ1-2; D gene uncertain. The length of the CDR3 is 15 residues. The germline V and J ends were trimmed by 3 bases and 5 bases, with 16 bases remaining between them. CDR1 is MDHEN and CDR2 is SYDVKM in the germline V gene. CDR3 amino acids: CASSFPAEARYGYTF. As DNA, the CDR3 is TGTGCCAGCAGTTTTCCGGCAGAGGCCCGGTATGGCTACACCTTC.

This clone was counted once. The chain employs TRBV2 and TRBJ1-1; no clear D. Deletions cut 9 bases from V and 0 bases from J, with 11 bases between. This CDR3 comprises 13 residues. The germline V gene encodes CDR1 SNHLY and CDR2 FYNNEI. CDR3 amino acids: CARVDGMNTEAFF. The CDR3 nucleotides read TGTGCCAGGGTCGACGGGATGAACACTGAAGCTTTCTTT.